This T cell receptor beta chain was profiled in a study of technical replicates of blood from several donors. There are 16 residues in the CDR3. Germline trimming cut 5 bases from V and 1 base from J; bases unmatched to any gene: 5. The germline CDR1 and CDR2 sequences are MNHEY and SMNVEV (reference sequence). Sequencing was performed with immunoSEQ multiplex PCR; in TCRdb, only in-frame clones are kept and a portion is missing. The sample has about 98,000 clones, approximately 96% seen once. Specimen: T cells isolated from PBMCs. The genes are TRBV27 and TRBJ2-5; TRBD2 agrees at 12 bases. The TCR comes from a human donor in good health. In nucleotides, the CDR3 is TGTGCCAGCAGTCAGACTAGCGGGGGCTTCCAAGAGACCCAGTACTTC. Encoded protein: CASSQTSGGFQETQYF.